This passage covers 21 T cell receptor beta chains from one sample sequenced in a study of blood T cell repertoires in COVID-19. Sequencing used immunoSEQ multiplex PCR; TCRdb keeps in-frame clones, though not all of them. Among 85,000 to 95,000 clones listed, over 80% were seen once. What was sequenced was peripheral blood. Receptors were obtained from a woman between 45 and 65 years old in a cohort sampled during active COVID-19.

The chain joins TRBV12-3 or TRBV12-4 to TRBJ1-2, with 7 bases identical to TRBD1. The length of the CDR3 is 13 residues. The junction had 7 bases not matched to a gene; V was cut back by 5 bases and J by 7 bases. The CDR3 DNA reads TGTGCCAGCAGTCCAGGGGCAGGGGGTGGCTACACCTTC. Translating it yields CASSPGAGGGYTF.

The chain has TRBV5-8 and TRBJ1-1; D is ambiguous. This CDR3 comprises 13 residues. The germline V gene has CDR1 SGHTS and CDR2 YDEGEE. The V end lost 1 base, the J end lost 1 base, and 5 bases lay between the germline ends. The CDR3 reads CASSLFQNTEAFF. The CDR3 DNA is TGTGCCAGCAGCTTGTTCCAGAACACTGAAGCTTTCTTT.

The chain uses TRBV19 and TRBJ2-5; possible D gene TRBD1, 6 bases. V dropped 7 bases and J dropped 2 bases, with 17 bases sitting between them. Germline V CDR1 and CDR2: LNHDA, SQIVND (reference sequence). The CDR3 has 15 amino acids. The CDR3, as DNA: TGTGCCAGTACCGAACGGTGGGGGCCACAAGAGACCCAGTACTTC. Protein product: CASTERWGPQETQYF.

The chain carries TRBV18 and TRBJ2-1; 10 nucleotides line up with TRBD2. After removal of 4 bases from V and 6 bases from J, the junction contained 6 bases not matched to a gene. Per the germline V gene, CDR1 is KGHSH and CDR2 is LQKENI. CDR3 length equals 15 residues. The CDR3 DNA reads as TGTGCCAGCTCACTCCTAGCGGGAGTAGGCAATGAGCAGTTCTTC. It yields the protein CASSLLAGVGNEQFF.

The V and J genes are TRBV4-1 and TRBJ1-4, with a possible D match to TRBD1 (6 bases). V was clipped by 2 bases and J by 5 bases, with 12 bases between them. Germline CDR1 MGHRA, CDR2 YSYEKL. CDR3 length: 15 residues. CDR3: CASSQSTGQNEKLFF. DNA of the CDR3: TGCGCCAGCAGCCAATCGACAGGCCAGAATGAAAAACTGTTTTTT.

The chain joins TRBV10-1 to TRBJ2-1, with D possibly being TRBD2 (5 bases). Germline CDR1 reads WNHNN; CDR2 reads SYGVQD (reference sequence). Trimming took 2 bases from V and 5 from J, leaving 10 bases between them. This CDR3 comprises 14 residues. The CDR3 DNA reads as TGCGCCAGCAGTGAGGCGGGCGATGACAATGAGCAGTTCTTC. This gives the protein CASSEAGDDNEQFF.

This rearrangement joins TRBV5-4 to TRBJ2-7, with D possibly being TRBD1 (6 bases). CDR3 size: 15 residues. The V end lost 3 bases, the J end lost 3 bases, and 16 bases lay between the germline ends. Germline CDR1 reads SGHNT; CDR2 reads YYREEE (reference sequence). CDR3: CASSSSGTGNYEQYF. The CDR3 DNA is TGTGCCAGCAGCTCGTCCGGAACAGGGAACTACGAGCAGTACTTC.

The genes are TRBV27 and TRBJ2-7; D gene uncertain. The CDR3 has 13 amino acids. CDR1 and CDR2 (germline): MNHEY, SMNVEV (reference sequence). V dropped 0 bases and J dropped 4 bases, with 7 bases sitting between them. The CDR3 here is CASSLSSGYEQYF. As DNA, the CDR3 is TGTGCCAGCAGTTTATCTTCGGGTTACGAGCAGTACTTC.

This clone appeared once. The rearrangement links TRBV19 to TRBJ1-5, with D perhaps TRBD1 (6 bases). The V gene's germline CDR1 is LNHDA and CDR2 SQIVND (reference sequence). V lost 8 bases and J 5 bases, leaving 16 bases between the germline ends. CDR3 length equals 14 residues. The CDR3 region has the DNA TGTGCCAGTTCCCGCGAACAGGGAGATCAGCCCCAGCATTTT. Translated, it gives CASSREQGDQPQHF.

The chain links TRBV7-2 to TRBJ1-5; TRBD1 matches 7 bases. The CDR3 has 16 residues. Germline CDR1 and CDR2: SGHTA and FQGNSA. The J segment lost 3 bases and the V segment lost 3 bases, leaving 8 bases of the junction unmatched. CDR3 bases: TGTGCCAGCAGCTTTTCCGGGACAGTCCACAATCAGCCCCAGCATTTT. It specifies CASSFSGTVHNQPQHF.

V gene TRBV12-3 or TRBV12-4 combines with J gene TRBJ1-2, with D hard to call. V dropped 11 bases and J dropped 8 bases, with 18 bases sitting between them. This CDR3 has 12 residues. The CDR3 nucleotides are TGTGCCGCCTCCTCCGGGAATAGGGGCTACACCTTC. It is translated as CAASSGNRGYTF.

The chain combines TRBV6-5 with TRBJ2-7, with D possibly being TRBD1 (5 bases). Trimming shortened V by 4 bases and J by 0 bases, and 13 bases separated the two germline ends. CDR3 length equals 15 residues. CDR1 is MNHEY, CDR2 SVGAGI, per germline. CDR3 protein: CASSSLTEFSYEQYF. The CDR3 nucleotides are TGTGCCAGCAGTTCCCTGACAGAGTTCTCCTACGAGCAGTACTTC.

As regards this clone: Other DNA sequences from this sample encode an identical CDR3 as well. The rearrangement uses TRBV5-1 and TRBJ1-4, with D tentatively TRBD1 (5 bases). Germline CDR1 and CDR2: SGHRS and YFSETQ. This CDR3 comprises 14 residues. V gave up 1 base and J gave up 2 bases, with 6 bases separating them. The CDR3 DNA reads TGCGCCAGCAGCTTGCAGGGCACTAATGAAAAACTGTTTTTT. Protein product: CASSLQGTNEKLFF.

The J gene is TRBJ2-7, the V gene TRBV3-1 (or the pseudogene TRBV3-2); 8 positions agree with TRBD2. Germline CDR1 reads LGHDT; CDR2 reads YNNKEL (reference sequence). V shed 10 bases and J 9 bases; nucleotides not matched to a gene: 8. This CDR3 region has 11 residues. The CDR3 sequence: CATSAGGGQYF. The CDR3 DNA sequence: TGTGCCACCTCGGCGGGGGGCGGGCAGTACTTC.

This clone appeared a few times. This chain connects TRBV19 to TRBJ1-5; TRBD1 aligns across 9 bases. Germline CDR1 is LNHDA and CDR2 is SQIVND (reference sequence). Unmatched junction bases numbered 4, after V lost 7 bases and J lost 0 bases. This CDR3 comprises 15 residues. For the CDR3, the DNA is TGTGCCAGTAAGGGGACAGGGTATAGCAATCAGCCCCAGCATTTT. Translated, it gives CASKGTGYSNQPQHF.

The J gene is TRBJ2-3, the V gene TRBV19, with 9 bases matching TRBD1. The J segment lost 4 bases and the V segment lost 9 bases, leaving 5 bases of the junction unmatched. CDR1 LNHDA and CDR2 SQIVND come from the germline V gene (reference sequence). The CDR3 extends over 13 amino acids. CDR3 DNA sequence: TGTGCCAGCCCACAGGGGGCTGCAGATACGCAGTATTTT. Protein: CASPQGAADTQYF.

The chain joins TRBV15 to TRBJ2-1; tentatively, D is TRBD1 (7 bases). V was shortened by 0 bases and J by 4 bases, with 19 bases between the two germline ends. The germline V gene encodes CDR1 LNHNV and CDR2 YYDKDF (reference sequence). This CDR3 comprises 18 residues. CDR3 loop: CATSREGGGTAYYNEQFF. DNA of the CDR3: TGTGCCACCAGCAGAGAAGGAGGCGGGACAGCGTATTACAATGAGCAGTTCTTC.

The chain combines TRBV19 with TRBJ1-5, with D tentatively TRBD1 (6 bases). Trimming stripped 6 bases from V and 5 bases from J, with 11 bases between. Germline V gene lookup returns CDR1 LNHDA and CDR2 SQIVND (reference sequence). CDR3 size: 13 residues. CDR3: CASRDRSDQPQHF. Here the CDR3 DNA reads TGTGCCAGTAGAGACAGGTCAGATCAGCCCCAGCATTTT.

This sequence joins TRBV4-1 and TRBJ2-5, with TRBD2 matching over 8 bases. From germline, CDR1 is MGHRA and CDR2 YSYEKL. Unmatched junction bases numbered 12, after V lost 4 bases and J lost 2 bases. The CDR3 has 17 amino acids. CDR3 DNA sequence: TGCGCCAGCAGCCCCACCGGGACTAGAAGGGGGCAAGAGACCCAGTACTTC. Its translation is CASSPTGTRRGQETQYF.

The V call is TRBV9, the J call TRBJ1-3; TRBD1 is a possible D gene (6 bases). CDR1 and CDR2 from the germline V gene are SGDLS and YYNGEE. CDR3 size: 15 residues. V was cut by 4 bases and J by 0 bases, with 11 bases left in between. The CDR3 DNA sequence: TGTGCCAGCAGCCCTCAGGGGAGCTCTGGAAACACCATATATTTT. It yields the protein CASSPQGSSGNTIYF.

This rearrangement joins TRBV3-1 (or the pseudogene TRBV3-2) to TRBJ1-6; D is undetermined. Germline V gives CDR1 LGHDT, CDR2 YNNKEL (reference sequence). V gave up 3 bases and J gave up 7 bases, with 13 bases separating them. CDR3 size: 15 residues. The CDR3 loop is CASSQTPVANSPLHF. CDR3 coding DNA: TGTGCCAGCAGCCAGACTCCAGTCGCCAATTCACCCCTCCACTTT.